The source of this T cell receptor (beta chain) is a study of T cell responses to AZD1222 COVID-19 vaccine. J gave up 8 bases and V 6 bases, and 4 bases lay outside the gene matches. The germline gives CDR1 SGDLS, CDR2 YYNGEE. This CDR3 has 12 amino acids. Sequencing was performed with immunoSEQ multiplex PCR; in TCRdb, only in-frame clones are kept and a portion is missing. The repertoire has about 130,000 clones, around 90% of them found once; the top ten carry around 5.9%. This specimen was peripheral blood, taken on day 0 of AZD1222 vaccination. The V call is TRBV9, the J call TRBJ2-1, with 8 bases fitting TRBD1. The TCR originated in an adult in good health. CDR3 in amino acids: CASNGQGHEQFF. In nucleotides, the CDR3 is TGTGCCAGCAATGGACAGGGCCATGAGCAGTTCTTC.